This TCR beta chain is drawn from a study of T cell responses to AZD1222 COVID-19 vaccine. Here immunoSEQ multiplex PCR was the method, and the copy in TCRdb shows in-frame clones only, minus some. The sample has some 79,000 clones, 75% to 90% seen once; the top ten hold around 3.6%. The CDR3 is 16 amino acids. The germline V gene has CDR1 LNHDA and CDR2 SQIVND (reference sequence). J lost 4 bases, V lost 4 bases, and 10 bases had no gene match. This sequence joins TRBV19 and TRBJ2-1, with TRBD1 matching over 7 bases. Material: peripheral blood, obtained 28 days after the second AZD1222 dose. The source is an adult who received the AZD1222 COVID-19 vaccine. Written as DNA, the CDR3 is TGTGCCAGTAGTAGGACCCGGACAGGTCCTTACAATGAGCAGTTCTTC. Translated: CASSRTRTGPYNEQFF.